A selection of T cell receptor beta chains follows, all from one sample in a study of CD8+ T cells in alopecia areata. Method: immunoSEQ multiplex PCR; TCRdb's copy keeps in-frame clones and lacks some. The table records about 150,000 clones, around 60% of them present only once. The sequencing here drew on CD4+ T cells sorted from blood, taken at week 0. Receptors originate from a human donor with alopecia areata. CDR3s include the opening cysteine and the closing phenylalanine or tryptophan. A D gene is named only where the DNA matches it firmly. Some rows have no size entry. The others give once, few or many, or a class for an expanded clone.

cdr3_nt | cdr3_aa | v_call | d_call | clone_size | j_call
TGTGCCAGCAGCTTGTTGCAGGGTAGCACAGATACGCAGTATTTT | CASSLLQGSTDTQYF | TRBV5-6 | - | - | TRBJ2-3
TGTGCCAGCAGCTTAGGCGGGGCAGGCTACACCTTC | CASSLGGAGYTF | TRBV7-2 | - | few | TRBJ1-2
TGTGCCTGGAGTCCAACGGGATACTACAATGAGCAGTTCTTC | CAWSPTGYYNEQFF | TRBV30 | - | - | TRBJ2-1
TGTGCCAGCAGTCCTCCGGGGGTCACCGGGGAGCTGTTTTTT | CASSPPGVTGELFF | TRBV27 | - | - | TRBJ2-2
TGCGCCAGCAGCCAAGAACCCCAGGCGACCGCAGCTAACTATGGCTACACCTTC | CASSQEPQATAANYGYTF | TRBV4-3 | - | few | TRBJ1-2
TGTGCCACCAGCAGTGACCAAGAGACCCAGTACTTC | CATSSDQETQYF | TRBV15 | - | - | TRBJ2-5
TGTGCCAGCCAACTAGGTTCAACAGCGGGGGCTTCCTACGAGCAGTACTTC | CASQLGSTAGASYEQYF | TRBV5-8 | TRBD2 | - | TRBJ2-7
TGTGCCAGCACGCCTGAACCTTATGGCTACACCTTC | CASTPEPYGYTF | TRBV7-9 | - | - | TRBJ1-2
TGTGCCTGCCAGCGAGCGGGGACCTACGAGCAGTACTTC | CACQRAGTYEQYF | TRBV30 | TRBD2 | - | TRBJ2-7
TGCGCCAGCAGCCAAAGTGCGCGGGGGGGTGGAGATACGCAGTATTTT | CASSQSARGGGDTQYF | TRBV4-3 | TRBD2 | - | TRBJ2-3
TGTGCCAGCAGCTCTGAGTTAGGGAGCAATCAGCCCCAGCATTTT | CASSSELGSNQPQHF | TRBV6-6 | - | - | TRBJ1-5
TGTGCCAGCAGTGAAGCCGAGGGAAACCAAGAGACCCAGTACTTC | CASSEAEGNQETQYF | TRBV2 | - | - | TRBJ2-5
TGTGCCATCAGTGACAGACAGATGAACACTGAAGCTTTCTTT | CAISDRQMNTEAFF | TRBV10-3 | - | few | TRBJ1-1
TGTGCCATCAGGTCGCAGGGTGATCAGTATTTT | CAIRSQGDQYF | TRBV10-3 | - | few | TRBJ2-3
TGTGCCACCACACAGGGGGCGGATTCACCCCTCCACTTT | CATTQGADSPLHF | TRBV15 | TRBD1 | - | TRBJ1-6
TGTGCCAGCAGCTTGTGGGGGACAGATAGCAATCAGCCCCAGCATTTT | CASSLWGTDSNQPQHF | TRBV5-6 | TRBD1 | - | TRBJ1-5
TGTGCCAGCAGGAGAGGGACGGATTCACCCCTCCACTTT | CASRRGTDSPLHF | TRBV25-1 | - | few | TRBJ1-6